These T cell receptor beta chains were read from a single sample in a study of blood T cell repertoires in COVID-19. Clones were sequenced by immunoSEQ multiplex PCR, and TCRdb holds only the in-frame ones, with some missing. The data contain roughly 79,000 clones, 87% of them singletons. Input material: peripheral blood. The receptor set was obtained from an elderly woman with active or convalescent COVID-19. The CDR3 runs from the conserved cysteine through the conserved F or W. A D gene is named only where the DNA matches it firmly. Some rows have no size entry. The others give once, few or many, or a class for an expanded clone.

>TRBV18|TRBJ1-6|.|.
TGTGCCAGCTCACCAGGGGGGAGTAGCTCCTCACCCCTCCACTTT
CASSPGGSSSSPLHF
>TRBV28|TRBJ1-2|.|few
TGTGCCAGCAGTTTGGAGGGAGCCCGTGGCTATGGCTACACCTTC
CASSLEGARGYGYTF
>TRBV7-8|TRBJ2-4|TRBD1|.
TGTGCCAGCAGCTCCTGGGACAGGGGTCGTATTATAGCCAAAAACATTCAGTACTTC
CASSSWDRGRIIAKNIQYF
>TRBV3-1/TRBV3-2|TRBJ1-1|TRBD1|few
TGTGCCAGCAGCCAAGATCGCGGGACAGCTAATACTTTCTTT
CASSQDRGTANTFF
>TRBV5-6|TRBJ2-5|TRBD2|.
TGTGCCAGCAGCGTACTAGCGGGAGGTGAGACCCAGTACTTC
CASSVLAGGETQYF
>TRBV25-1|TRBJ2-4|TRBD1|.
TGTGCCAGCAGTGTAGGTACGGGACAGGGCCTAGCCAAAAACATTCAGTACTTC
CASSVGTGQGLAKNIQYF
>TRBV6-6|TRBJ1-2|.|.
TGTGCCAGCAGAACCTTGTGGGGCGGGGATGGCTACACCTTC
CASRTLWGGDGYTF
>TRBV4-1|TRBJ2-3|.|.
TGCGCCAGCAGCGCCCCGGGACTAAAGGGGGGTAGCACAGATACGCAGTATTTT
CASSAPGLKGGSTDTQYF
>TRBV5-1|TRBJ1-1|.|.
TGCGCCAGCAGCTCCTTCGGCGGTGGCACTGAAGCTTTCTTT
CASSSFGGGTEAFF
>TRBV7-9|TRBJ1-1|TRBD1|.
TGTGCCAGCAGCTTAATTTTGAGGACAGGCTCTGAAGCTTTCTTT
CASSLILRTGSEAFF
>TRBV7-8|TRBJ2-5|.|.
TGTGCCAGCAGCGGGGGACAGGCGGGGGGGTTACCCCAGTACTTC
CASSGGQAGGLPQYF
>TRBV4-3|TRBJ2-1|.|once
TGCGCCAGCAGCCGCTTGGCGGTGCGAGCCTACAATGAGCAGTTCTTC
CASSRLAVRAYNEQFF
>TRBV11-2|TRBJ1-2|.|.
TGTGCCAGCAGCTCAGAGGAGGGCCTTGGCTACACCTTC
CASSSEEGLGYTF
>TRBV18|TRBJ2-7|TRBD1|once
TGTGCCAGCTCACTAGACAGGGGCTACGAGCAGTACTTC
CASSLDRGYEQYF